This TCR beta chain originates from a study of technical replicates of blood from a handful of donors. Clones were sequenced by immunoSEQ multiplex PCR, and TCRdb holds only the in-frame ones, with some missing. The top ten hold roughly 4% of the sample, which has tens of thousands of clones, around 93% seen once. This CDR3 contains 14 residues. The germline V gene encodes CDR1 SGDLS and CDR2 YYNGEE. The V end lost 3 bases, the J end lost 0 bases, and 10 bases lay between the germline ends. Input material: PBMCs. This receptor was obtained from a human donor in good health. Some clones in this sample may be carry-over from other donors' samples. V is TRBV9 and J is TRBJ2-7; a weak D match, TRBD2 (6 bases). For the CDR3, the DNA is TGTGCCAGCAGCGGGGACTTGAGCTCCTACGAGCAGTACTTC. Amino acids: CASSGDLSSYEQYF.